The 6 T cell receptor beta chains below were found in one sample sequenced in a study of T cell changes during pregnancy in multiple sclerosis. TCRdb's table, derived via immunoSEQ multiplex PCR, lists solely in-frame clones and lacks some. The sample has around 35,000 clones, about nine tenths seen once. Sequences were derived from CD8+ T cells from peripheral blood mononuclear cells, sampled before pregnancy. The origin of the receptors is a female donor with multiple sclerosis, enrolled in a pregnancy study.

The chain links TRBV5-4 to TRBJ2-7; no reliable D call. V lost 0 bases and J 3 bases, leaving 4 bases between the germline ends. Germline loops: CDR1 SGHNT, CDR2 YYREEE (reference sequence). This CDR3 comprises 12 residues. The CDR3 DNA reads as TGTGCCAGCAGCTTGGTCGGCTACGAGCAGTACTTC. This gives the protein CASSLVGYEQYF.

The rearrangement links TRBV27 to TRBJ1-5; D may be TRBD1 (6 bases). The CDR3 length is 18 residues. V lost 3 bases and J lost 1, with 19 bases in between. Germline V gene data show CDR1 as MNHEY and CDR2 as SMNVEV (reference sequence). In nucleotides, the CDR3 is TGTGCCAGCAGTTTGGTCCCGCTGGGACAACAAAGCAATCAGCCCCAGCATTTT. Encoded protein: CASSLVPLGQQSNQPQHF.

The chain carries TRBV2 and TRBJ1-1; the match to TRBD1 covers 7 bases. CDR1 is SNHLY, CDR2 FYNNEI, per germline. Trimming took 11 bases from V and 1 from J; bases not matched to a gene: 7. The CDR3 spans 13 residues. The CDR3: CAGVQGRNTEAFF. In DNA form, the CDR3 reads TGTGCCGGAGTACAGGGGCGGAACACTGAAGCTTTCTTT.

The genes are TRBV6-5 and TRBJ2-3; a weak D match, TRBD2 (5 bases). Germline V gives CDR1 MNHEY, CDR2 SVGAGI. Deletions cut 4 bases from V and 5 bases from J, with 13 bases between. The CDR3 totals 14 residues. The CDR3 loop reads CASSSNSGGDTQYF. The CDR3 DNA is TGTGCCAGCAGTTCTAACAGCGGTGGAGATACGCAGTATTTT.

The count of this clone is one. This chain joins TRBV11-2 and TRBJ2-7; 12 bases map to TRBD2. The CDR3 totals 18 residues. V lost 0 bases and J lost 2; bases outside the gene matches: 8. The germline V gene has CDR1 SGHAT and CDR2 FQNNGV. CDR3 bases: TGTGCCAGCAGCTTAGACCCGACTAGCGGGGGAGTGACCTACGAGCAGTACTTC. This codes for CASSLDPTSGGVTYEQYF.

The CDR3 DNA reads as TGTGCCAGCAGTTACCGACCCGGGACAGGGGGAGAGACCCAGTACTTC. It is translated as CASSYRPGTGGETQYF. The chain uses TRBV6-5 and TRBJ2-5; 11 bases map to TRBD1. The J segment lost 4 bases and the V segment lost 2 bases, leaving 6 bases of the junction unmatched. Per germline, CDR1 MNHEY and CDR2 SVGAGI. The CDR3 consists of 16 residues.